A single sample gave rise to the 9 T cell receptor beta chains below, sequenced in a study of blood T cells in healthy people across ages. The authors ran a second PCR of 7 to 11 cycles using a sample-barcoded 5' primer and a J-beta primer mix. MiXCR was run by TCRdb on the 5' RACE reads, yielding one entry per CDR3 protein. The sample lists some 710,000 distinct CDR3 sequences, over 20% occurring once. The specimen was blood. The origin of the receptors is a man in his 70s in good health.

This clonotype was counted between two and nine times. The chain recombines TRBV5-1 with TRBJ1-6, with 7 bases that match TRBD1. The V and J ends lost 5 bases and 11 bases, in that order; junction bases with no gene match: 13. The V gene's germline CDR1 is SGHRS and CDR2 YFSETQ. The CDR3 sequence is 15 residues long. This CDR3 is CASRPVQGNDTPLHF. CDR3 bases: TGCGCCAGCAGACCGGTACAGGGGAATGATACACCCCTCCACTTT.

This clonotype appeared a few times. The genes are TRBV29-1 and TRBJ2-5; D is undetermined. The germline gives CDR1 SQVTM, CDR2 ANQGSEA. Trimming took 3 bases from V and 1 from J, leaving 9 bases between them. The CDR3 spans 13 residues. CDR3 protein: CSVESGPQETQYF. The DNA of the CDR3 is TGCAGCGTTGAGAGTGGTCCCCAAGAGACCCAGTACTTC.

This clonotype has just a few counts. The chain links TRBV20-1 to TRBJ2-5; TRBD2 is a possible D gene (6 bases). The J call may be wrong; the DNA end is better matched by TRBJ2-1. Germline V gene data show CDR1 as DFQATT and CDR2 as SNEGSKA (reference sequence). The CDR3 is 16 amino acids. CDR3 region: CSARRIGRGPDNEQFF. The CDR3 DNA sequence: TGCAGTGCTAGAAGGATCGGGCGGGGCCCCGACAATGAGCAGTTCTTC.

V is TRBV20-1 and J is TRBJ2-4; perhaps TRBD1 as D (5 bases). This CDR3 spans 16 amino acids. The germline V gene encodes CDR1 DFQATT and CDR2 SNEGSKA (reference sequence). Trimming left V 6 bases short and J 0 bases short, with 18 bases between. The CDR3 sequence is CSATRSDRLAKNIQYF. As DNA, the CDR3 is TGCAGTGCAACCAGGAGCGACAGATTAGCCAAAAACATTCAGTACTTC.

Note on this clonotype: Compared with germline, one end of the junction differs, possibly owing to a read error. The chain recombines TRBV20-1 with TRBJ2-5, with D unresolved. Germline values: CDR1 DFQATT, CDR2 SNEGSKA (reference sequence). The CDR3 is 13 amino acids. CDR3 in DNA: TGCAGTGCTAACCGCAGGAGCCAAGAGACCCGGTACTTC. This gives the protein CSANRRSQETRYF.

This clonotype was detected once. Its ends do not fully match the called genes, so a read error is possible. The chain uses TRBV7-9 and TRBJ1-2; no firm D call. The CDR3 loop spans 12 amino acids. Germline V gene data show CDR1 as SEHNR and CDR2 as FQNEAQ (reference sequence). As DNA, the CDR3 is TGTGCCAGCAGATACGCTAATTATGGCTACACCTTC. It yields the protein CASRYANYGYTF.

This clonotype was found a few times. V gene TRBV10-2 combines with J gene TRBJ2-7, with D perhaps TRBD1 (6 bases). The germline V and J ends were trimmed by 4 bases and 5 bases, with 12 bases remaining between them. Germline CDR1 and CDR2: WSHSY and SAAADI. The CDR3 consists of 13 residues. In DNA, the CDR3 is TGCGCCAGCAGTGGGCAGGGGTACAACGAGCAGTACGTC. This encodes CASSGQGYNEQYV.

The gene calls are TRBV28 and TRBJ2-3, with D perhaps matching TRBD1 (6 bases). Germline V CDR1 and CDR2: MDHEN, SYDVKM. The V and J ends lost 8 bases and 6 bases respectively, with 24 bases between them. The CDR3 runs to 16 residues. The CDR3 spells CASPANQGSLRDTQYF. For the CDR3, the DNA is TGTGCCAGCCCAGCTAATCAGGGGTCCTTACGGGATACGCAGTATTTT.

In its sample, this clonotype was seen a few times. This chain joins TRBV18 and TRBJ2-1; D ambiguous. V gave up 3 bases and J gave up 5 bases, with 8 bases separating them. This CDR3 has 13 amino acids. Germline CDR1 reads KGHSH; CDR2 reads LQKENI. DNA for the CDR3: TGTGCCAGCTCACCGATGGCGGACAATGAGCAGTTCTTC. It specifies CASSPMADNEQFF. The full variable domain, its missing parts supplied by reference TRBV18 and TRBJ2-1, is NAGVMQNPRHLVRRRGQEARLRCSPMKGHSHVYWYRQLPEEGLKFMVYLQKENIIDESGMPKERFSAEFPKEGPSILRIQQVVRGDSAAYFCASSPMADNEQFFGPGTRLTVL.